This T cell receptor (beta chain) was sequenced in a study of T cells in Graves' hyperthyroidism and ophthalmopathy. Across the study: Peripheral blood samples were taken at initial diagnosis, prior to any treatment.

There were TCR beta CDR3 regions amplified from RNA transcripts. The study used the HTBI primer set for a first-round RT-PCR of the TCR CDR3. Each CDR3 protein gets one entry after TCRdb re-called the multiplex PCR reads with MiXCR. The data hold roughly 200,000 distinct CDR3 sequences, with about 17% observed a single time. This clonotype was seen many times. Source material for PBMCs was less than 12 ml fresh peripheral blood. V lost 0 bases to trimming and J lost 2 bases; unmatched junction nucleotides: 3. This CDR3 region has 15 residues. The germline V gene encodes CDR1 LNHNV and CDR2 YYDKDF (reference sequence).

The chain joins TRBV15 to TRBJ2-5; 7 nucleotides agree with TRBD1. The sequenced material came from blood. This clonotype was obtained from a man between 40 and 49 years old with Graves' hyperthyroidism. The CDR3 DNA sequence: TGTGCCACCAGCAGAGATTGGGGACAGCAAGAGACCCAGTACTTC. Translated, it gives CATSRDWGQQETQYF.